The 23 T cell receptor beta chains below come from one sample, sequenced in a study of T cell repertoires and HLA-DP antigens. Only in-frame clones appear in the TCRdb table, and some are missing; sequencing was by immunoSEQ multiplex PCR. The sample carries fewer than 95,000 clones, roughly 86% recorded once. These TCRs are of unknown antigen specificity. Sequenced material: CD4+ T cells from PBMCs. These receptors were taken from a man aged 50-59 years in good health and CMV-seronegative.

This clone was seen once. The chain links TRBV2 to TRBJ2-2; D is unclear. Germline V gene data show CDR1 as SNHLY and CDR2 as FYNNEI. CDR3 size: 15 residues. V was shortened by 6 bases and J by 7 bases, with 18 bases between the two germline ends. The CDR3 loop is CASSPREQRSGELFF. Here the CDR3 DNA reads TGTGCCAGCAGCCCCCGAGAACAGAGGAGCGGGGAGCTGTTTTTT.

J is TRBJ1-2 and V is TRBV7-2, with 9 bases matching TRBD1. This CDR3 is built from 13 residues. V lost 4 bases to trimming and J lost 5 bases; unmatched junction nucleotides: 2. Germline CDR1 reads SGHTA; CDR2 reads FQGNSA. In DNA form, the CDR3 reads TGTGCCAGCAGCTCGGGACAGGGTTATGGCTACACCTTC. It is translated as CASSSGQGYGYTF.

This chain joins TRBV27 and TRBJ1-2, with D possibly TRBD1 on 5 matching bases. Germline CDR1 is MNHEY and CDR2 is SMNVEV (reference sequence). This CDR3 spans 12 amino acids. V was clipped by 5 bases and J by 4 bases, with 8 bases between them. The CDR3 spells CASSGGGYGYTF. CDR3 in DNA: TGTGCCAGCAGTGGGGGGGGCTATGGCTACACCTTC.

In this sample, this clone turned up once. This chain links TRBV5-6 with TRBJ1-2; possibly TRBD1 for D (5 bases). The CDR3 consists of 11 residues. CDR1 is SGHDT and CDR2 is YYEEEE in the germline V gene. Trimming cost V 3 bases and J 7 bases, with 7 bases left between them. The CDR3 spells CASSWRGGYTF. The CDR3 DNA reads as TGTGCCAGCAGCTGGAGGGGTGGCTACACCTTC.

The chain joins TRBV10-3 to TRBJ2-7; perhaps TRBD2 as D (6 bases). Looked up from germline, CDR1 is ENHRY and CDR2 is SYGVKD. CDR3 size: 14 residues. V gave up 5 bases and J gave up 5 bases, with 16 bases separating them. CDR3 in DNA: TGTGCCATCAGTAGCCGGGACTTGAACGACGAGCAGTACTTC. This translates into CAISSRDLNDEQYF.

The CDR3 loop is CASSLPAGGYEQYF. The CDR3 nucleotides are TGTGCCAGCAGCTTACCGGCCGGGGGGTACGAGCAGTACTTC. The rearrangement links TRBV7-6 to TRBJ2-7; 7 bases map to TRBD2. CDR3 length equals 14 residues. The germline gives CDR1 SGHVS, CDR2 FNYEAQ. The J segment lost 4 bases and the V segment lost 2 bases, leaving 5 bases of the junction unmatched.

The V and J genes are TRBV4-3 and TRBJ1-1; 7 bases agree with TRBD1. The V segment lost 4 bases and the J segment 6 bases; nucleotides outside the gene matches: 11. Germline CDR1 and CDR2: LGHNA and YSLEER. The CDR3 sequence is 15 residues long. The CDR3 sequence: CASSPALQGRAEAFF. CDR3 bases: TGCGCCAGCAGCCCGGCATTACAGGGGAGGGCTGAAGCTTTCTTT.

The chain is built from TRBV10-3 and TRBJ2-2; no clear D gene. Germline values: CDR1 ENHRY, CDR2 SYGVKD. The CDR3 sequence is 14 residues long. V was trimmed by 10 bases and J by 4 bases, leaving 16 bases between them. CDR3 coding DNA: TGTGCCACAAGACTTGAACTTTTCACCGGGGAGCTGTTTTTT. It is translated as CATRLELFTGELFF.

The chain carries TRBV5-1 and TRBJ2-2, with D possibly TRBD2 on 5 matching bases. The V gene lost 0 bases and the J gene lost 0 bases, with 9 bases spanning the gap. Germline lookup yields CDR1 SGHRS and CDR2 YFSETQ. The CDR3 is 16 residues long. The DNA for the CDR3 is TGCGCCAGCAGCTTGGCTCCGGGGACGAACACCGGGGAGCTGTTTTTT. Translated, it gives CASSLAPGTNTGELFF.

The J gene is TRBJ2-1, the V gene TRBV7-2; no firm D call. Trimming removed 1 base at V and 8 bases at J, with 6 bases between. The CDR3 consists of 12 residues. The V gene's germline CDR1 is SGHTA and CDR2 FQGNSA. The CDR3 reads CASSLGYYEQFF. The CDR3 nucleotides read TGTGCCAGCAGCTTAGGATACTATGAGCAGTTCTTC.

J is TRBJ1-2 and V is TRBV19, with 9 bases matching TRBD1. Germline loops: CDR1 LNHDA, CDR2 SQIVND (reference sequence). The junction had 16 bases not matched to a gene; V was cut back by 4 bases and J by 4 bases. This CDR3 comprises 18 residues. The CDR3 nucleotides read TGTGCCAGTAGTACTTTGGGGCCCACAGGGGGCGCGATCTATGGCTACACCTTC. This gives the protein CASSTLGPTGGAIYGYTF. Supplemented by reference TRBV19 and TRBJ1-2, the full variable domain reads DGGITQSPKYLFRKEGQNVTLSCEQNLNHDAMYWYRQDPGQGLRLIYYSQIVNDFQKGDIAEGYSVSREKKESFPLTVTSAQKNPTAFYLCASSTLGPTGGAIYGYTFGSGTRLTVV.

This clone has only one observation. The rearrangement joins TRBV27 to TRBJ2-7; D not resolved. Germline values: CDR1 MNHEY, CDR2 SMNVEV (reference sequence). The ends were cut back, 1 base at V and 4 bases at J, with 8 bases in the middle. The CDR3 length is 13 residues. The CDR3 nucleotides read TGTGCCAGCAGTTTATTGGGTACTTACGAGCAGTACTTC. Translating it yields CASSLLGTYEQYF.

This chain links TRBV11-1 with TRBJ1-4; the D is unclear. This CDR3 has 17 residues. The germline CDR1 and CDR2 sequences are SGHAT and FQDESV (reference sequence). Trimming removed 4 bases from V and 4 bases from J, with 19 bases in between. Written as DNA, the CDR3 is TGTGCCAGCAGCTCTAGACTTCTGGAAGCGGTTAATGAAAAACTGTTTTTT. Translating gives CASSSRLLEAVNEKLFF.

This chain joins TRBV29-1 and TRBJ2-3; D could derive from TRBD1 or TRBD2 (5 bases each). Germline V gene data show CDR1 as SQVTM and CDR2 as ANQGSEA. This CDR3 spans 14 amino acids. The V and J ends lost 5 bases and 2 bases respectively, with 14 bases between them. The CDR3 loop reads CSVRGRGPTDTQYF. In nucleotides, the CDR3 is TGCAGCGTTAGGGGCCGAGGGCCCACAGATACGCAGTATTTT.

The chain links TRBV29-1 to TRBJ1-1; D remains unclear. The germline V and J ends were trimmed by 7 bases and 7 bases, with 13 bases remaining between them. This CDR3 is 11 amino acids long. Germline lookup yields CDR1 SQVTM and CDR2 ANQGSEA. This chain's CDR3 is CSGDTEGEAFF. The CDR3 nucleotides are TGCAGCGGTGACACGGAGGGTGAAGCTTTCTTT.

The rearrangement links TRBV6-5 to TRBJ2-7; 9 bases are shared with TRBD1. The V segment lost 0 bases and the J segment 1 base; nucleotides outside the gene matches: 1. The germline V gene has CDR1 MNHEY and CDR2 SVGAGI. The CDR3 extends over 15 amino acids. The CDR3 spells CASSYSTGGSYEQYF. The CDR3 nucleotides are TGTGCCAGCAGTTACTCGACAGGGGGATCCTACGAGCAGTACTTC.

The chain combines TRBV30 with TRBJ2-2; D is unresolved. This CDR3 has 13 residues. Germline CDR1 and CDR2: GTSNPN and SVGIG (reference sequence). V gave up 2 bases and J gave up 5 bases, with 9 bases separating them. The CDR3 bases are TGTGCCTGGAGTTGGGTTGAAACCGGGGAGCTGTTTTTT. Protein product: CAWSWVETGELFF.

The V and J genes are TRBV28 and TRBJ2-5, with TRBD2 as a possible D gene (7 bases). Germline loops: CDR1 MDHEN, CDR2 SYDVKM. V lost 7 bases to trimming and J lost 3 bases, with 18 bases between them. The CDR3 length is 15 residues. The CDR3 region has the DNA TGTGCCAGCACCCAAGGGGGAGGGAAGAAAGAGACCCAGTACTTC. Translation: CASTQGGGKKETQYF.

The chain joins TRBV18 to TRBJ2-5; TRBD1 might be the D (5 bases). The CDR3 totals 14 residues. V was clipped by 0 bases and J by 4 bases, with 9 bases between them. From germline, CDR1 is KGHSH and CDR2 LQKENI. In DNA form, the CDR3 reads TGTGCCAGCTCACCACCGGGGCAGGGAGAGACCCAGTACTTC. Residues: CASSPPGQGETQYF.

In this sample, this clone turned up a few times. The CDR3 DNA is TGTGCCTGGAGTCCAAGGGGGATCTCTGGAAACACCATATATTTT. Protein sequence: CAWSPRGISGNTIYF. This chain connects TRBV30 to TRBJ1-3; weak D call: TRBD1 (6 bases). The CDR3 has 15 residues. Germline-derived CDR1 and CDR2 are GTSNPN and SVGIG (reference sequence). Trimming pared 2 bases from V and 0 bases from J, leaving 11 bases between.

V usage is TRBV5-1 and J usage is TRBJ2-7, with TRBD1 identical over 9 bases. The CDR3 runs 20 residues. Per germline, CDR1 SGHRS and CDR2 YFSETQ. V lost 1 base to trimming and J lost 2 bases; unmatched junction nucleotides: 19. CDR3 in DNA: TGCGCCAGCAGCTTGATGTTACCGGGACAGGGCCGTCGTGCACCCTACGAGCAGTACTTC. Translation gives CASSLMLPGQGRRAPYEQYF.

The rearrangement links TRBV7-6 to TRBJ1-4, with D maybe TRBD1 (6 bases). The CDR3 sequence is 16 residues long. The germline V and J ends were trimmed by 0 bases and 2 bases, with 10 bases remaining between them. In germline, CDR1 is SGHVS, CDR2 FNYEAQ. The CDR3, as DNA: TGTGCCAGCAGCTTAGCATCAGGGGCGACTAATGAAAAACTGTTTTTT. As protein: CASSLASGATNEKLFF.

This chain links TRBV5-1 with TRBJ1-1; 7 positions match TRBD1. V lost 5 bases and J lost 4; bases outside the gene matches: 14. This CDR3 contains 16 residues. CDR1 and CDR2 (germline): SGHRS, YFSETQ. The CDR3 here is CASRTGQVRGSTEAFF. The DNA of the CDR3 is TGCGCCAGCAGGACAGGTCAGGTCAGGGGGTCCACTGAAGCTTTCTTT.